A single sample gave rise to the 26 T cell receptor beta chains below, sequenced in a study of cytomegalovirus exposure and HLA in healthy donors. Primers for the PCR totalled 60 Vbeta and 13 Jbeta. Data came from immunoSEQ multiplex PCR; TCRdb stores just in-frame clones and leaves some out. The table shows 150,000 to 200,000 clones, with approximately 79% occurring only once. The sequenced material came from PBMCs. Receptors were obtained from a man aged 35-49 years in good health and CMV-seropositive.

The chain recombines TRBV27 with TRBJ1-6, with 8 bases fitting TRBD1. Germline V gene lookup returns CDR1 MNHEY and CDR2 SMNVEV (reference sequence). The CDR3 sequence is 13 residues long. The ends lost 6 bases at V and 10 bases at J; junction bases unmatched: 5. Here the CDR3 reads CASRDRAFSPLHF. The CDR3 DNA reads TGTGCCAGCAGGGACAGGGCGTTCTCACCCCTCCACTTT.

This clone turned up a few times. The chain joins TRBV19 to TRBJ1-2, with TRBD1 identical over 10 bases. After removal of 5 bases from V and 6 bases from J, the junction contained 3 bases not matched to a gene. The CDR3 spans 13 residues. Germline lookup yields CDR1 LNHDA and CDR2 SQIVND (reference sequence). CDR3 nucleotide sequence: TGTGCCAGTAGTCCAGGACAGGGGGATGGCTACACCTTC. It translates to CASSPGQGDGYTF.

CDR3 region: CASRQGVGEQYF. The CDR3 bases are TGTGCCAGCAGACAGGGAGTCGGCGAGCAGTACTTC. This sequence joins TRBV6-5 and TRBJ2-7; possible D gene TRBD1, 6 bases. V lost 6 bases, J lost 6 bases, and 12 bases lay in between. In germline, CDR1 is MNHEY, CDR2 SVGAGI. The CDR3 spans 12 residues.

J is TRBJ2-3 and V is TRBV9, with D tentatively TRBD1 (6 bases). Germline assignment: CDR1 SGDLS and CDR2 YYNGEE. V was shortened by 4 bases and J by 2 bases, with 14 bases between the two germline ends. This CDR3 has 15 residues. The CDR3 nucleotides read TGTGCCAGCAGCCCCGGGACAAGCTTCACAGATACGCAGTATTTT. Its translation: CASSPGTSFTDTQYF.

This rearrangement joins TRBV4-1 to TRBJ2-3; the match to TRBD2 covers 9 bases. The ends lost 0 bases at V and 0 bases at J; junction bases unmatched: 4. The CDR3 covers 17 residues. The germline gives CDR1 MGHRA, CDR2 YSYEKL. Here the CDR3 DNA reads TGCGCCAGCAGCCAAGAAGGAGCGGGGGGTAGCACAGATACGCAGTATTTT. Translation gives CASSQEGAGGSTDTQYF.

As DNA, the CDR3 is TGTGCCAGCAGCTTAAGTCGGGGGTCCAATGAAAAACTGTTTTTT. It translates to CASSLSRGSNEKLFF. V gene TRBV11-2 combines with J gene TRBJ1-4, with TRBD1 as a possible D gene (5 bases). V shed 2 bases and J shed 5 bases, with 12 bases lying between them. From germline, CDR1 is SGHAT and CDR2 FQNNGV. CDR3 length equals 15 residues.

The CDR3 protein is CAWSPWTAAGGYGYTF. The CDR3 DNA follows: TGTGCCTGGAGTCCTTGGACCGCGGCGGGAGGGTATGGCTACACCTTC. This rearrangement joins TRBV30 to TRBJ1-2; no firm D call. The CDR3 loop spans 16 amino acids. Per the germline V gene, CDR1 is GTSNPN and CDR2 is SVGIG (reference sequence). Trimming took off 2 bases at V and 5 bases at J, with 21 bases between the two ends.

The CDR3 nucleotides are TGTGCCAGCAGCTGGACTGGCGGGGGATTCTCCTCCTACAATGAGCAGTTCTTC. Amino acid sequence: CASSWTGGGFSSYNEQFF. The genes are TRBV7-8 and TRBJ2-1, with 7 bases lining up with TRBD2. The V and J ends lost 4 bases and 0 bases, in that order; junction bases with no gene match: 12. The CDR3 length is 18 residues. Looked up from germline, CDR1 is SGHVS and CDR2 is FQNEAQ.

The CDR3 is CASSRSSGGNVNEQFF. DNA for the CDR3: TGTGCCAGCAGTCGCTCTAGCGGGGGGAATGTGAATGAGCAGTTCTTC. The chain carries TRBV27 and TRBJ2-1; TRBD2 matches 11 bases. Germline CDR1 reads MNHEY; CDR2 reads SMNVEV (reference sequence). The CDR3 spans 16 residues. The V gene end was trimmed by 5 bases and the J gene end by 7 bases; junction bases not matched to a gene: 10.

The chain couples TRBV7-8 to TRBJ2-7; TRBD1 matches at 7 bases. V trimming: 3 bases; J trimming: 1 base; junction bases outside the gene matches: 9. The CDR3 extends over 16 amino acids. Germline V lookup: CDR1 SGHVS, CDR2 FQNEAQ. The CDR3 reads CASSFLDRTFSYEQYF. CDR3 in DNA: TGTGCCAGCAGCTTTCTGGACAGGACGTTTTCCTACGAGCAGTACTTC. The full variable domain, rest sourced from reference TRBV7-8 and TRBJ2-7, is GAGVSQSPRYKVAKRGQDVALRCDPISGHVSLFWYQQALGQGPEFLTYFQNEAQLDKSGLPSDRFFAERPEGSVSTLKIQRTQQEDSAVYLCASSFLDRTFSYEQYFGPGTRLTVT.

CDR3 DNA: TGCGCCAGCAGCCAAGTTCGCCGGGACAGTAGCACAGATACGCAGTATTTT. This translates into CASSQVRRDSSTDTQYF. J is TRBJ2-3 and V is TRBV4-1; 7 bases are shared with TRBD1. CDR1 and CDR2 (germline): MGHRA, YSYEKL. Unmatched junction bases numbered 7, after V lost 1 base and J lost 0 bases. The CDR3 totals 17 residues.

The chain's CDR3 is CASSLGQASSGANVLTF. For the CDR3, the DNA is TGTGCCAGCAGTTTAGGGCAGGCGAGCTCTGGGGCCAACGTCCTGACTTTC. The chain has TRBV27 and TRBJ2-6; D remains ambiguous. CDR1 is MNHEY, CDR2 SMNVEV, per germline (reference sequence). The CDR3 is made up of 17 amino acids. Trimming stripped 2 bases from V and 0 bases from J, with 11 bases between.

The CDR3 DNA sequence: TGTGCCAGCAGCCCAGAGGAGGGGAACACGGATGGCTACACCTTC. Translated, it gives CASSPEEGNTDGYTF. This chain connects TRBV13 to TRBJ1-2, with TRBD1 as a possible D gene (5 bases). The CDR3 has 15 amino acids. Germline CDR1 reads PRHDT; CDR2 reads FYEKMQ (reference sequence). V was trimmed by 5 bases and J by 6 bases, leaving 19 bases between them.

This clone was counted a few times. The gene calls are TRBV5-6 and TRBJ2-3; 9 bases match TRBD2. V lost 1 base, J lost 3 bases, and 6 bases stayed unmatched. The CDR3 is 16 amino acids. Germline V gene lookup returns CDR1 SGHDT and CDR2 YYEEEE. CDR3 residues: CASSLIAGGVTDTQYF. CDR3 bases: TGTGCCAGCAGCTTGATCGCGGGGGGGGTAACAGATACGCAGTATTTT.

The V and J genes are TRBV19 and TRBJ1-2; D is unresolved. V lost 7 bases and J 4 bases, leaving 16 bases between the germline ends. This CDR3 spans 14 amino acids. From germline, CDR1 is LNHDA and CDR2 SQIVND (reference sequence). DNA of the CDR3: TGTGCCAGTACCCCGATAATGGGAGGCTATGGCTACACCTTC. It yields the protein CASTPIMGGYGYTF.

This clone was recorded a few times. The chain joins TRBV7-2 to TRBJ1-2; 10 bases match TRBD1. After removal of 5 bases from V and 2 bases from J, the junction contained 14 bases not matched to a gene. Germline V gene data show CDR1 as SGHTA and CDR2 as FQGNSA. This CDR3 is built from 18 residues. This CDR3 is CASSRRTGTGAVNYGYTF. CDR3 in DNA: TGTGCCAGCAGCCGCCGGACAGGGACAGGGGCGGTCAACTATGGCTACACCTTC.

The chain recombines TRBV5-1 with TRBJ2-1; 7 bases are a match to TRBD2. From germline, CDR1 is SGHRS and CDR2 YFSETQ. Trimming at V came to 4 bases and at J to 0 bases, leaving 4 bases not matched to a gene. The CDR3 length is 15 residues. In DNA form, the CDR3 reads TGCGCCAGCAGCCAACTAGCGTCCTCCTACAATGAGCAGTTCTTC. Amino acids: CASSQLASSYNEQFF.

The rearrangement links TRBV30 to TRBJ1-1; D is perhaps TRBD1 (5 bases). The CDR3 sequence is 13 residues long. V shed 5 bases and J shed 0 bases, with 10 bases lying between them. Germline CDR1 and CDR2: GTSNPN and SVGIG (reference sequence). CDR3 bases: TGTGCCTGGGGGGCGGCACTGAACACTGAAGCTTTCTTT. Translating it yields CAWGAALNTEAFF. The complete variable domain, with remaining parts taken from reference TRBV30 and TRBJ1-1, reads SQTIHQWPATLVQPVGSPLSLECTVEGTSNPNLYWYRQAAGRGLQLLFYSVGIGQISSEVPQNLSASRPQDRQFILSSKKLLLSDSGFYLCAWGAALNTEAFFGQGTRLTVV.

This clone was detected only a few times. This chain links TRBV5-5 with TRBJ2-3, with no clear D. V lost 4 bases to trimming and J lost 2 bases, with 14 bases between them. CDR1 and CDR2 from the germline V gene are SGHKS and YYEKEE (reference sequence). The CDR3 loop spans 15 amino acids. CDR3 DNA sequence: TGTGCCAGCAGCCCGAACCCAGGATCCACAGATACGCAGTATTTT. It encodes CASSPNPGSTDTQYF.

The genes are TRBV19 and TRBJ2-2; tentatively, D is TRBD1 (6 bases). V was shortened by 4 bases and J by 1 base, with 10 bases between the two germline ends. The CDR3 sequence is 15 residues long. Germline CDR1 LNHDA, CDR2 SQIVND (reference sequence). The CDR3 DNA reads as TGTGCCAGTAGTACGACAGGTGGGAACACCGGGGAGCTGTTTTTT. It yields the protein CASSTTGGNTGELFF.

The J gene is TRBJ1-5, the V gene TRBV15; unclear D gene. Germline lookup yields CDR1 LNHNV and CDR2 YYDKDF (reference sequence). The CDR3 is 13 residues long. V was clipped by 1 base and J by 3 bases, with 4 bases between them. As DNA, the CDR3 is TGTGCCACCAGCAGAGCCTTCAATCAGCCCCAGCATTTT. Amino acid sequence: CATSRAFNQPQHF.

The V call is TRBV7-3, the J call TRBJ2-7; TRBD1 aligns across 7 bases. V lost 1 base to trimming and J lost 4 bases; unmatched junction nucleotides: 7. The CDR3 totals 15 residues. The V gene's germline CDR1 is SGHTA and CDR2 FQGTGA. The CDR3 sequence: CASSLRSGGQYEQYF. Written as DNA, the CDR3 is TGTGCCAGCAGCTTAAGGTCAGGGGGACAGTACGAGCAGTACTTC.

The gene calls are TRBV7-2 and TRBJ2-3; TRBD2 matches 7 bases. The CDR3 sequence is 14 residues long. The trim removed 7 bases at V and 5 bases at J, leaving 9 bases unmatched. Germline lookup yields CDR1 SGHTA and CDR2 FQGNSA. The CDR3 DNA is TGTGCCAGCATCCCCCAGCGGGGCCGAGATACGCAGTATTTT. It specifies CASIPQRGRDTQYF. Looking up the rest from reference TRBV7-2 and TRBJ2-3 gives the full variable domain: GAGVSQSPSNKVTEKGKDVELRCDPISGHTALYWYRQSLGQGLEFLIYFQGNSAPDKSGLPSDRFSAERTGGSVSTLTIQRTQQEDSAVYLCASIPQRGRDTQYFGPGTRLTVL.

There are a few counts of this clone. CDR3 bases: TGTGCCAGCAGTCACCATCGGGACAGGGTGCGGGGAAAACTGTTTTTT. Translated, it gives CASSHHRDRVRGKLFF. The rearrangement links TRBV6-6 to TRBJ1-4; 9 bases fit TRBD1. Germline V gene sequence: CDR1 MNHNY, CDR2 SVGAGI (reference sequence). V was clipped by 5 bases and J by 10 bases; unmatched bases: 14. The CDR3 extends over 16 amino acids.

This chain joins TRBV10-3 and TRBJ2-7; D remains ambiguous. There are 16 residues in the CDR3. Germline CDR1 reads ENHRY; CDR2 reads SYGVKD. V was shortened by 4 bases and J by 0 bases, with 16 bases between the two germline ends. In DNA, the CDR3 is TGTGCCATCAGTGGCTTATTGGATGGGCCCTCCTACGAGCAGTACTTC. Its translation is CAISGLLDGPSYEQYF.

DNA for the CDR3: TGCGCCAGCAGCCAAGAGGCGGGACAGGGCTACGAGCAGTACTTC. It specifies CASSQEAGQGYEQYF. This chain joins TRBV4-3 and TRBJ2-7, with TRBD1 identical over 9 bases. This CDR3 region has 15 residues. J was trimmed by 3 bases and V by 0 bases; bases with no gene match: 3. The germline V gene encodes CDR1 LGHNA and CDR2 YSLEER.